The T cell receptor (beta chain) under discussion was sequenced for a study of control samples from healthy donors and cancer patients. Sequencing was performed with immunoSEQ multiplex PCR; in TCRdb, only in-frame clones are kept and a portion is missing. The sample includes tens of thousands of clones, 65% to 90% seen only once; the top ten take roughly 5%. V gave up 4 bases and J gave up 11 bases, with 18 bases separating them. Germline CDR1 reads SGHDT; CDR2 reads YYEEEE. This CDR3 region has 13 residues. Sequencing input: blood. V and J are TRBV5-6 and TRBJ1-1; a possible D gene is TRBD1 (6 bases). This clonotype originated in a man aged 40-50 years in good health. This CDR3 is CASSLEGGLGAFF. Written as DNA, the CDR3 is TGTGCCAGCAGCCTGGAGGGGGGACTTGGGGCTTTCTTT.